A selection of T cell receptor beta chains follows, all from one sample in a study of blood T cell repertoires in COVID-19. Profiled with immunoSEQ multiplex PCR; TCRdb holds only in-frame clones, not every one. The sample holds 400,000 to 450,000 clones, approximately 91% seen once. Sequencing input: peripheral blood. The receptors were sampled from a woman between 40 and 50 years old with COVID-19, enrolled during active disease. The CDR3 runs from the conserved cysteine through the conserved F or W. A D gene is named only where the DNA matches it firmly. Clone size is given for some rows only: seen once, a few or many times, or a class if the clone is expanded.

J gene,clone size,V gene,D gene,CDR3 DNA,CDR3 protein
TRBJ2-7,-,TRBV29-1,-,TGCAGCGTTGAAGGCGACAAGGCCTACGAGCAGTACTTC,CSVEGDKAYEQYF
TRBJ1-1,-,TRBV5-1,-,TGCGCCAGCACCCCGCCCGGGGTAGACACTGAAGCTTTCTTT,CASTPPGVDTEAFF
TRBJ2-1,-,TRBV5-6,TRBD1,TGTGCCAGCAGCCAAGGGACAGGCTACAATGAGCAGTTCTTC,CASSQGTGYNEQFF
TRBJ1-4,few,TRBV30,-,TGTGCCTGGAAGGTGGGGGGAAGAGAAAAACTGTTTTTT,CAWKVGGREKLFF
TRBJ1-5,-,TRBV4-2,-,TGTGCCAGCAGCCAAGATTTACGGGAGCAGCCCCAGCATTTT,CASSQDLREQPQHF
TRBJ2-7,few,TRBV27,TRBD1,TGTGCCAGCAGTTTAGGTCCGGGACAGGGTGCCTACGAGCAGTACTTC,CASSLGPGQGAYEQYF
TRBJ1-5,-,TRBV3-1/TRBV3-2,TRBD1,TGTGCCAGCAGCCAGCGCCGGGACAGGTTGGCGTGTCAGCCCCAGCATTTT,CASSQRRDRLACQPQHF
TRBJ2-7,-,TRBV7-2,-,TGTGCCAGCAGCCCACTCATCAACAGGAGATCCTACGAGCAGTACTTC,CASSPLINRRSYEQYF
TRBJ1-6,-,TRBV6-6,TRBD1,TGTGCCAGCAGTACCGGGACAGGGGGCAATTCACCCCTCCACTTT,CASSTGTGGNSPLHF
TRBJ1-3,-,TRBV7-2,TRBD1,TGTGCCAGCAGCCCTCGACAGGGCCGCTCTGGAAACACCATATATTTT,CASSPRQGRSGNTIYF
TRBJ2-7,-,TRBV18,TRBD2,TGTGCCAGCTCACCACCAGGTAGCGCGGGAGGATACGAGCAGTACTTC,CASSPPGSAGGYEQYF
TRBJ2-5,-,TRBV5-4,TRBD2,TGTGCCAGCAGCTCCGGACTAGGAGAGACCCAGTACTTC,CASSSGLGETQYF
TRBJ2-1,-,TRBV7-2,TRBD1,TGTGCCAGCAGCCAAAAGAGGACAGGGATTTATCATGAGCAGTTCTTC,CASSQKRTGIYHEQFF
TRBJ1-1,-,TRBV7-3,TRBD1,TGTGCCAGCAGCTTGACAGGGACTGAAGCTTTCTTT,CASSLTGTEAFF
TRBJ2-7,once,TRBV10-3,-,TGTGCCATCAGCCCCGGGGATCCCTACGAGCAGTACTTC,CAISPGDPYEQYF
TRBJ1-1,-,TRBV18,-,TGTGCCAGCTCACCCCTAAGCACTGAAGCTTTCTTT,CASSPLSTEAFF
TRBJ1-1,-,TRBV6-2/TRBV6-3,-,TGTGCCAGCAGCCTAACCCCCGGACAGCTGATGAACACTGAAGCTTTCTTT,CASSLTPGQLMNTEAFF
TRBJ1-4,-,TRBV27,TRBD1,TGTGCCAGCACCTTCGACAGGGATGTCACTAATGAAAAACTGTTTTTT,CASTFDRDVTNEKLFF
TRBJ1-4,-,TRBV30,-,TGTGCCTGGAGTGTACGACAGGTTGGGGAAAAACTGTTTTTT,CAWSVRQVGEKLFF
TRBJ2-1,-,TRBV14,TRBD2,TGTGCCAGCAGCCAAGGCGGGAGAGGGAGCAACAATGAGCAGTTCTTC,CASSQGGRGSNNEQFF
TRBJ1-1,-,TRBV4-1,-,TGCGCCAGCAGCCAAGTTCCGCACCGGGATGGAGCCCTTAACTTGAACACTGAAGCTTTCTTT,CASSQVPHRDGALNLNTEAFF
TRBJ2-1,-,TRBV27,-,TGTGCCAGCACCCGGCTTGGACAGACTTACAATGAGCAGTTCTTC,CASTRLGQTYNEQFF
TRBJ2-1,-,TRBV5-4,TRBD2,TGTGCCAGCAGCTTAGACGGGAGGACCCACAATGAGCAGTTCTTC,CASSLDGRTHNEQFF
TRBJ1-3,-,TRBV7-2,-,TGTGCCAGCAGCTTCAATCCTGGAAACACCATATATTTT,CASSFNPGNTIYF
TRBJ1-3,-,TRBV4-2,TRBD1,TGTGCCAGCAGCCAAGGAAGAGGCTTCGCAGGGGGCAGGTCTGGAAACACCATATATTTT,CASSQGRGFAGGRSGNTIYF
TRBJ1-1,-,TRBV13,-,TGTGCCAGCAGCTTTTACAAGAACACTGAAGCTTTCTTT,CASSFYKNTEAFF
TRBJ2-7,few,TRBV5-4,TRBD1,TGTGCCAGCAGCAGGACAGGGGAGATCTACGAGCAGTACTTC,CASSRTGEIYEQYF
TRBJ1-5,-,TRBV5-5,-,TGTGCCAGCAGCTTGTTTCAAGGGGATCAGCCCCAGCATTTT,CASSLFQGDQPQHF
TRBJ2-3,-,TRBV2,-,TGTGCCAGCAGCATCAGCACAGATACGCAGTATTTT,CASSISTDTQYF
TRBJ1-5,-,TRBV2,-,TGTGCCAGCGGGGTATTGGGGGGGCGTCAGCCCCAGCATTTT,CASGVLGGRQPQHF
TRBJ2-3,-,TRBV19,-,TGTGCCAGTAGTCCCTGGACAGGCACAGATACGCAGTATTTT,CASSPWTGTDTQYF
TRBJ1-4,-,TRBV5-1,TRBD1,TGCGCCAGCAGCGGGGGACAGCTGAGTAATGAAAAACTGTTTTTT,CASSGGQLSNEKLFF
TRBJ2-1,-,TRBV28,-,TGTGCCAGCAGTGAAAACCTAGCGTCGGATGAGCAGTTCTTC,CASSENLASDEQFF
TRBJ2-3,-,TRBV3-1/TRBV3-2,TRBD2,TGTGCCAGCAGCCCCATGAGCGGGATGTCAGATACGCAGTATTTT,CASSPMSGMSDTQYF
TRBJ1-2,once,TRBV6-5,TRBD1,TGTGCCAGCAGTCCAGGGACAGGGGGCACGTATGGCTACACCTTC,CASSPGTGGTYGYTF
TRBJ2-7,-,TRBV14,-,TGTGCCAGCAGCCCCCGCGGGACAGCCATCTACGAGCAGTACTTC,CASSPRGTAIYEQYF
TRBJ1-6,-,TRBV28,TRBD1,TGTGCCAGCAGACTGGACAGGGCTTGGAATTCACCCCTCCACTTT,CASRLDRAWNSPLHF
TRBJ1-3,once,TRBV25-1,-,TGTGCCAGCAGTGAGCCCAGGGGACCTGGAAACACCATATATTTT,CASSEPRGPGNTIYF
TRBJ1-5,few,TRBV28,-,TGTGCCAGCCTCGGAGAGGACAGTCCTTATCAGCCCCAGCATTTT,CASLGEDSPYQPQHF
TRBJ2-7,-,TRBV5-4,-,TGTACCAGCAGCAGGGACTTTTACGAGCAGTACTTC,CTSSRDFYEQYF
TRBJ2-5,few,TRBV4-3,TRBD2,TGCGCCAGCAGCCAAGATCTAGCGGGGGGCCAGGAGACCCAGTACTTC,CASSQDLAGGQETQYF
TRBJ2-7,-,TRBV7-2,-,TGTGCCAGCAGCTTACGCCAAAGCCCGGGCGAGCAGTACTTC,CASSLRQSPGEQYF
TRBJ2-5,-,TRBV4-2,-,TGTGCCAGCAGCCAAAGTACAGGCTCGGGAGAGACCCAGTACTTC,CASSQSTGSGETQYF
TRBJ1-5,-,TRBV23-1,TRBD1,TGCGCCAGCGGACAGGGATCGGGCAATCAGCCCCAGCATTTT,CASGQGSGNQPQHF
TRBJ2-2,-,TRBV5-6,-,TGTGCCAGCAGCTTCCGGTCGGGTTCGAACACCGGGGAGCTGTTTTTT,CASSFRSGSNTGELFF
TRBJ2-7,few,TRBV7-2,TRBD1,TGTGCCAGCAGCTTAGGGGGGGACAGGGCCTACGAGCAGTACTTC,CASSLGGDRAYEQYF
TRBJ1-1,-,TRBV6-6,-,TGTGCCAGCATCCTTCAGGGAAACACTGAAGCTTTCTTT,CASILQGNTEAFF
TRBJ1-1,-,TRBV19,-,TGTGCCAGTAGTATGCGGGGCAGCATGAACACTGAAGCTTTCTTT,CASSMRGSMNTEAFF
TRBJ2-2,once,TRBV15,TRBD1,TGTGCCACCAGTGATGAAGGGGGCTCGAACACCGGGGAGCTGTTTTTT,CATSDEGGSNTGELFF
TRBJ2-1,-,TRBV15,TRBD2,TGTGCCACCAGCAGAGAGCTAGCGGGGGGCTCCTACAATGAGCAGTTCTTC,CATSRELAGGSYNEQFF
TRBJ2-2,-,TRBV4-2,-,TGTGCCAGCAGCCAAGAAAAGCTAGTCGAGGGGGACACCGGGGAGCTGTTTTTT,CASSQEKLVEGDTGELFF
TRBJ1-2,-,TRBV7-9,-,TGTGCCAGCAGCTTAATGGCAACAGGCCACCTCGGCTACACCTTC,CASSLMATGHLGYTF
TRBJ2-7,-,TRBV3-1/TRBV3-2,-,TGTGCCAGCAGCCAAGAGGCAGGGAACACCTACGAGCAGTACTTC,CASSQEAGNTYEQYF
TRBJ2-5,-,TRBV4-2,TRBD1,TGTGCCAGCAGCACCCGGACAGGGCGAGGGGAGACCCAGTACTTC,CASSTRTGRGETQYF
TRBJ1-3,-,TRBV28,-,TGTGCCAGCAGTCTGTTAGGAAACACCATATATTTT,CASSLLGNTIYF